This is a list of T cell receptor beta chains from one sample in a study of blood T cells in healthy people across ages. TCRdb redid the calling of the 5' RACE reads with MiXCR, one entry per CDR3 protein. The data show 1.8 million or so distinct CDR3 sequences, with roughly two fifths seen just once and around 23% held by the top ten. The sequencing input was blood. All receptors come from a human donor in good health. Each CDR3 is given with its conserved first and last residue. Fields, in order: CDR3 protein, CDR3 DNA, J gene, V gene, clone size, D gene. D genes are given only for firm matches. Clone size is given for some rows only: seen once, a few or many times, or a class if the clone is expanded.

CASSLDFWGEAFF TGTGCCAGCAGCTTAGATTTTTGGGGGGAAGCTTTCTTT TRBJ1-1 TRBV7-2 - -
CASSPGQGGVYGYTF TGCGCCAGCAGCCCAGGACAGGGGGGAGTCTATGGCTACACCTTC TRBJ1-2 TRBV5-1 - TRBD1
CASSELGVGNQPQHF TGTGCCAGCAGTGAATTGGGGGTTGGCAATCAGCCCCAGCATTTT TRBJ1-5 TRBV2 - -
CAISEAYQETQYF TGTGCCATCAGTGAAGCGTACCAAGAGACCCAGTACTTC TRBJ2-5 TRBV10-3 - -
CAISDQTGKGGYTF TGTGCCATCAGTGACCAGACAGGGAAGGGTGGCTACACCTTC TRBJ1-2 TRBV10-3 few TRBD1
CATTGQGKGEQFF TGTGCCACCACGGGACAGGGCAAGGGTGAGCAGTTCTTC TRBJ2-1 TRBV24-1 few TRBD1
CASSYFLEASYEQYF TGTGCCAGCAGTTACTTTCTCGAGGCCTCCTACGAGCAGTACTTC TRBJ2-7 TRBV6-6 few -
CASIIDRGGQPQHF TGTGCCAGCATTATAGACAGGGGAGGTCAGCCCCAGCATTTT TRBJ1-5 TRBV6-6 few TRBD1
CASSLSLAPNEQFF TGCGCCAGCAGCTTAAGTCTAGCCCCCAATGAGCAGTTCTTC TRBJ2-1 TRBV5-1 - -
CASSQDPGREGYTF TGCGCCAGCAGCCAAGATCCCGGGAGGGAAGGCTACACCTTC TRBJ1-2 TRBV4-1 - -
CASSQLIASSRDTQYF TGCGCCAGCAGCCAACTAATAGCTAGCTCCCGAGATACGCAGTATTTT TRBJ2-3 TRBV4-1 - -
CSAPPRGDPYNEQFF TGCAGTGCCCCCCCGAGAGGGGATCCCTACAATGAGCAGTTCTTC TRBJ2-1 TRBV20-1 - -
CASSQDPRGSEQFF TGCGCCAGCAGCCAAGATCCGAGGGGCAGTGAGCAGTTCTTC TRBJ2-1 TRBV4-1 few -
CASSFQGLAGGSYNEQFF TGTGCCAGCAGCTTCCAGGGACTAGCGGGGGGTTCCTACAATGAGCAGTTCTTC TRBJ2-1 TRBV7-8 few TRBD2
CASGRGGSEQYF TGTGCCAGCGGGCGGGGGGGTAGCGAGCAGTACTTC TRBJ2-7 TRBV27 many TRBD2
CASSYSPGALSYNEQFF TGTGCCAGCAGTTACTCCCCCGGCGCCCTCTCCTACAATGAGCAGTTCTTC TRBJ2-1 TRBV6-5 - -
CSAPPGQSTYNEQFF TGCAGTGCTCCCCCGGGCCAAAGTACCTACAATGAGCAGTTCTTC TRBJ2-1 TRBV20-1 - -
CSALLFHQSSYNEQFF TGCAGTGCCCTCCTCTTTCACCAAAGCTCCTACAATGAGCAGTTCTTC TRBJ2-1 TRBV20-1 - -
CASSQRQGLQYF TGTGCCAGCAGTCAGAGACAGGGGCTTCAGTACTTC TRBJ2-7 TRBV6-1 - TRBD1
CASSSPDSYGYTF TGTGCCAGCAGTTCTCCTGACAGCTATGGCTACACCTTC TRBJ1-2 TRBV7-9 - -
CSATRQGSEAFF TGCAGTGCTACTAGACAGGGTTCTGAAGCTTTCTTT TRBJ1-1 TRBV20-1 - TRBD1
CASRNGGSTVEFF TGCGCCAGCAGAAATGGGGGATCCACGGTAGAGTTCTTC TRBJ2-1 TRBV5-1 - -
CALRGGEGTEAFF TGTGCCCTCAGGGGCGGAGAGGGCACTGAAGCTTTCTTT TRBJ1-1 TRBV30 - -
CASSHAEEKGGLFF TGTGCCAGCAGCCACGCTGAGGAGAAGGGAGGGCTGTTTTTT TRBJ2-2 TRBV6-5 - -
CASSEYGTYEQFF TGTGCCAGCAGTGAATATGGGACATATGAGCAGTTCTTC TRBJ2-1 TRBV25-1 few -
CASSRRLAGPGTDTQYF TGTGCCAGCAGCCGCCGGCTAGCGGGGCCGGGTACAGATACGCAGTATTTT TRBJ2-3 TRBV3-1 - TRBD2
CASIYRQGSGWDEQFF TGTGCCAGTATCTACCGACAGGGAAGTGGTTGGGATGAGCAGTTCTTC TRBJ2-1 TRBV6-1 - TRBD1
CASSARASGEYNEQFF TGTGCCAGCAGCGCAAGAGCTAGCGGTGAATACAATGAGCAGTTCTTC TRBJ2-1 TRBV9 few TRBD2
CSVELAGGREQYF TGCAGCGTTGAACTAGCGGGGGGGCGCGAGCAGTACTTC TRBJ2-7 TRBV29-1 - TRBD2
CASSRQGETDTQYF TGCGCCAGCAGCCGGCAGGGAGAAACAGATACGCAGTATTTT TRBJ2-3 TRBV5-1 few -
CSVVKGSGTEAFF TGCAGCGTTGTAAAGGGCTCGGGTACTGAAGCTTTCTTT TRBJ1-1 TRBV29-1 - -
CASSQVVGGQFF TGTGCCAGCAGCCAAGTGGTGGGGGGGCAGTTCTTC TRBJ2-1 TRBV3-1 - -
CAIRKDGDYGYTF TGTGCCATCAGAAAGGACGGCGACTATGGCTACACCTTC TRBJ1-2 TRBV10-3 - -
CASSSEGPPRTDTQYF TGTGCCAGCAGCTCCGAGGGCCCGCCACGCACAGATACGCAGTATTTT TRBJ2-3 TRBV11-3 - -
CASRKGQVYGYTF TGTGCCAGTCGCAAAGGACAGGTCTATGGCTACACCTTC TRBJ1-2 TRBV27 - TRBD1
CASSFLQGARYEQYF TGCGCCAGCAGCTTCTTACAGGGGGCAAGGTACGAGCAGTACTTC TRBJ2-7 TRBV5-1 few TRBD1
CSVSISGANVLTF TGCAGCGTTAGCATCTCTGGGGCCAACGTCCTGACTTTC TRBJ2-6 TRBV29-1 many -
CASSQALRSYLGTQYF TGCGCCAGCAGCCAAGCATTACGCAGTTACTTGGGGACCCAGTACTTC TRBJ2-5 TRBV4-3 - -
CASSYAPGQGAGDYEQYF TGTGCCAGCAGCTACGCACCGGGACAGGGGGCGGGTGACTACGAGCAGTACTTC TRBJ2-7 TRBV7-9 few TRBD1
CASSYSRGSLRTHNEQFF TGTGCCAGCAGTTACTCGAGGGGGAGCTTACGCACCCACAATGAGCAGTTCTTC TRBJ2-1 TRBV6-5 - -
CASSYPYQETQYF TGTGCCAGCAGTTATCCGTACCAAGAGACCCAGTACTTC TRBJ2-5 TRBV12-3/TRBV12-4 few -
CASSLGTSPNTQYF TGTGCCAGCAGCTTAGGGACTAGCCCAAATACGCAGTATTTT TRBJ2-3 TRBV7-9 few TRBD2
CASIRSTGNTEAFF TGTGCCAGCATCCGGTCCACAGGCAACACTGAAGCTTTCTTT TRBJ1-1 TRBV7-2 - -
CASSQDLRFLRYF TGCGCCAGCAGCCAAGATCTCAGGTTTCTACGGTATTTT TRBJ2-3 TRBV4-3 few -
CATSPTTRPTGELFF TGTGCCACCAGCCCTACGACCCGCCCCACCGGGGAGCTGTTTTTT TRBJ2-2 TRBV15 - -
CASSSPAGRSYNEQFF TGTGCCAGCAGCTCTCCAGCAGGGCGCTCCTACAATGAGCAGTTCTTC TRBJ2-1 TRBV27 - -
CASSLDPLSNRPEAFF TGCGCCAGCAGCTTGGACCCGCTATCTAACCGCCCTGAAGCTTTCTTT TRBJ1-1 TRBV5-1 few -
CSAWDRGGEKLFF TGCAGTGCTTGGGACAGAGGCGGTGAAAAACTGTTTTTT TRBJ1-4 TRBV20-1 few TRBD1